Below are 26 T cell receptor beta chains sequenced from a single sample in a study of cytomegalovirus exposure and HLA in healthy donors. The data were produced by immunoSEQ multiplex PCR, yet TCRdb's version contains in-frame clones alone and is incomplete. The data show hundreds of thousands of clones, around 86% seen once. What was sequenced was PBMCs. The receptors were gathered from a woman aged 18-29 years in good health and CMV-seronegative.

This clone was recorded a few times. Other nucleotide sequences in the sample specify the same CDR3. This chain uses TRBV2 with TRBJ2-3, with TRBD2 identical over 14 bases. The CDR3 runs 15 residues. The trim removed 5 bases at V and 6 bases at J, leaving 4 bases unmatched. Germline CDR1 and CDR2: SNHLY and FYNNEI. The CDR3 region is CASSLTSGGADTQYF. In nucleotides, the CDR3 is TGTGCCAGCAGTTTGACTAGCGGGGGGGCGGATACGCAGTATTTT. Filled out from reference TRBV2 and TRBJ2-3, the complete variable domain reads EPEVTQTPSHQVTQMGQEVILRCVPISNHLYFYWYRQILGQKVEFLVSFYNNEISEKSEIFDDQFSVERPDGSNFTLKIRSTKLEDSAMYFCASSLTSGGADTQYFGPGTRLTVL.

The gene calls are TRBV6-1 and TRBJ2-7, with D perhaps TRBD1 (6 bases). The CDR3 extends over 14 amino acids. CDR1 is MNHNS and CDR2 is SASEGT in the germline V gene. V was cut by 6 bases and J by 2 bases, with 14 bases left in between. CDR3 sequence reads: CASSPGRGTYEQYF. CDR3 in DNA: TGTGCCAGCAGCCCCGGTAGGGGGACCTACGAGCAGTACTTC.

V usage is TRBV5-1 and J usage is TRBJ2-5; 9 positions agree with TRBD1. Germline V lookup: CDR1 SGHRS, CDR2 YFSETQ. Trimming removed 0 bases from V and 2 bases from J; junction bases left unmatched: 2. The CDR3 consists of 15 residues. CDR3 region: CASSLGQGVQETQYF. The CDR3 DNA sequence: TGCGCCAGCAGCTTGGGACAGGGGGTACAAGAGACCCAGTACTTC. Full variable domain (missing parts from reference TRBV5-1 and TRBJ2-5): KAGVTQTPRYLIKTRGQQVTLSCSPISGHRSVSWYQQTPGQGLQFLFEYFSETQRNKGNFPGRFSGRQFSNSRSEMNVSTLELGDSALYLCASSLGQGVQETQYFGPGTRLLVL.

The CDR3 loop is CAQMVRESYEQYF. The CDR3 bases are TGTGCCCAAATGGTCCGAGAATCCTACGAGCAGTACTTC. This chain links TRBV2 with TRBJ2-7, with D uncertain. CDR1 and CDR2 (germline): SNHLY, FYNNEI. V shed 11 bases and J shed 1 base, with 15 bases lying between them. The CDR3 runs to 13 residues.

The chain recombines TRBV19 with TRBJ1-4, with D unresolved. The germline V gene encodes CDR1 LNHDA and CDR2 SQIVND (reference sequence). The CDR3 runs to 14 residues. V was clipped by 3 bases and J by 8 bases, with 13 bases between them. This chain's CDR3 is CASSIEGRQEKLFF. The CDR3 nucleotides are TGTGCCAGTAGTATTGAGGGTCGGCAGGAAAAACTGTTTTTT.

J is TRBJ2-3 and V is TRBV7-9; 11 bases map to TRBD2. This CDR3 spans 15 amino acids. Trimming removed 3 bases from V and 3 bases from J; junction bases left unmatched: 2. Germline assignment: CDR1 SEHNR and CDR2 FQNEAQ (reference sequence). CDR3 residues: CASSLLAGGTDTQYF. CDR3 nucleotide sequence: TGTGCCAGCAGCTTGTTAGCGGGAGGGACAGATACGCAGTATTTT.

CDR3 in amino acids: CASGGAGETQYF. The CDR3, as DNA: TGTGCCAGCGGGGGGGCCGGAGAGACCCAGTACTTC. The chain carries TRBV6-5 and TRBJ2-5, with a possible D match to TRBD2 (7 bases). CDR1 and CDR2 (germline): MNHEY, SVGAGI. This CDR3 is 12 amino acids long. Trimming left V 8 bases short and J 4 bases short, with 11 bases between.

The chain combines TRBV13 with TRBJ2-7; D may be TRBD2 (5 bases). The ends were cut back, 0 bases at V and 2 bases at J, with 11 bases in the middle. This CDR3 is 15 amino acids long. Per the germline V gene, CDR1 is PRHDT and CDR2 is FYEKMQ (reference sequence). The CDR3, as DNA: TGTGCCAGCAGCTTAGGCCCGGGGTTTGCCTACGAGCAGTACTTC. Its protein is CASSLGPGFAYEQYF. Full variable domain (remainder filled in from reference TRBV13 and TRBJ2-7): AAGVIQSPRHLIKEKRETATLKCYPIPRHDTVYWYQQGPGQDPQFLISFYEKMQSDKGSIPDRFSAQQFSDYHSELNMSSLELGDSALYFCASSLGPGFAYEQYFGPGTRLTVT.

The chain uses TRBV7-9 and TRBJ1-2; D is undetermined. The CDR3 has 14 amino acids. The germline V gene encodes CDR1 SEHNR and CDR2 FQNEAQ (reference sequence). The V end lost 1 base, the J end lost 10 bases, and 16 bases lay between the germline ends. The CDR3 sequence is CASSLGGEGPNYTF. CDR3 in DNA: TGTGCCAGCAGCTTAGGGGGAGAAGGACCCAACTACACCTTC.

The CDR3 sequence: CASSSYRGDYGYTF. The CDR3 DNA reads TGTGCCAGCAGCTCGTACAGGGGAGACTATGGCTACACCTTC. The rearrangement joins TRBV5-4 to TRBJ1-2; 7 bases map to TRBD1. Germline V gene sequence: CDR1 SGHNT, CDR2 YYREEE (reference sequence). V lost 3 bases and J lost 3; bases outside the gene matches: 5. The CDR3 totals 14 residues.

The rearrangement uses TRBV5-1 and TRBJ2-5, with 9 bases identical to TRBD2. The germline gives CDR1 SGHRS, CDR2 YFSETQ. V lost 0 bases and J lost 5; bases outside the gene matches: 8. The CDR3 is made up of 16 amino acids. CDR3 sequence reads: CASSLGLAASSETQYF. The CDR3 nucleotides are TGCGCCAGCAGCTTGGGACTAGCGGCCTCATCGGAGACCCAGTACTTC.

The chain joins TRBV13 to TRBJ1-3, with D unclear. Germline-derived CDR1 and CDR2 are PRHDT and FYEKMQ (reference sequence). The germline V and J ends were trimmed by 1 base and 3 bases, with 13 bases remaining between them. The CDR3 loop spans 16 amino acids. CDR3 coding DNA: TGTGCCAGCAGCTTAGAGGCCGGGAAGCTTGGAAACACCATATATTTT. Translating it yields CASSLEAGKLGNTIYF.

J is TRBJ1-4 and V is TRBV30; D is unresolved. The CDR3 spans 14 residues. The germline gives CDR1 GTSNPN, CDR2 SVGIG (reference sequence). The V end was cut by 4 bases, the J end by 4 bases, with 13 bases between. The CDR3 bases are TGTGCCTGGACCATACCCAGAGGTAATGAAAAACTGTTTTTT. Amino acid sequence: CAWTIPRGNEKLFF.

The V call is TRBV7-6, the J call TRBJ2-7; 9 bases are shared with TRBD2. Germline loops: CDR1 SGHVS, CDR2 FNYEAQ. The CDR3 extends over 13 amino acids. After removal of 5 bases from V and 6 bases from J, the junction contained 5 bases not matched to a gene. The CDR3 spells CASSVSGRSEQYF. Here the CDR3 DNA reads TGTGCCAGCAGCGTCAGCGGGAGGAGCGAGCAGTACTTC.

V usage is TRBV4-1 and J usage is TRBJ1-2, with 7 bases identical to TRBD1. Germline V gene sequence: CDR1 MGHRA, CDR2 YSYEKL. With V trimmed by 4 bases and J by 2 bases, 16 bases remained unmatched. The CDR3 length is 18 residues. CDR3 nucleotides: TGCGCCAGCAGCCCATCCCCACTCCGACAGGGACCCAACTATGGCTACACCTTC. Its translation is CASSPSPLRQGPNYGYTF.

This rearrangement joins TRBV2 to TRBJ2-1; weak D call: TRBD2 (5 bases). The CDR3 spans 15 residues. Germline assignment: CDR1 SNHLY and CDR2 FYNNEI. Trimming pared 1 base from V and 1 base from J, leaving 8 bases between. CDR3 in amino acids: CASSEEPGSYNEQFF. The CDR3 nucleotides are TGTGCCAGCAGTGAAGAACCGGGGTCCTACAATGAGCAGTTCTTC.

The CDR3 nucleotides read TGTGCCAGCAGTTTAGATACTAGCGGGACAGATACGCAGTATTTT. Translation gives CASSLDTSGTDTQYF. The V call is TRBV28, the J call TRBJ2-3; 9 positions agree with TRBD2. The germline V gene has CDR1 MDHEN and CDR2 SYDVKM. V was pared by 2 bases and J by 3 bases, with 3 bases of the junction left unmatched. The CDR3 covers 15 residues. Filled out from reference TRBV28 and TRBJ2-3, the complete variable domain reads DVKVTQSSRYLVKRTGEKVFLECVQDMDHENMFWYRQDPGLGLRLIYFSYDVKMKEKGDIPEGYSVSREKKERFSLILESASTNQTSMYLCASSLDTSGTDTQYFGPGTRLTVL.

The chain recombines TRBV28 with TRBJ2-7; 8 nucleotides match TRBD1. The V gene end was trimmed by 6 bases and the J gene end by 2 bases; junction bases not matched to a gene: 6. The germline CDR1 and CDR2 sequences are MDHEN and SYDVKM. The CDR3 consists of 14 residues. Here the CDR3 DNA reads TGTGCCAGCAGAACGACAGGGGTTCCCTACGAGCAGTACTTC. Amino acid sequence: CASRTTGVPYEQYF.

This clone was detected once. The V call is TRBV4-2, the J call TRBJ1-1, with TRBD1 identical over 9 bases. The germline CDR1 and CDR2 sequences are LGHNA and YNFKEQ. The CDR3 is 17 residues long. The V gene end was trimmed by 3 bases and the J gene end by 5 bases; junction bases not matched to a gene: 13. The CDR3 nucleotides are TGTGCCAGCAGCCACGTCCCGGGACAGGGAACTGAGACTGAAGCTTTCTTT. Encoded protein: CASSHVPGQGTETEAFF.

The gene calls are TRBV6-1 and TRBJ1-5, with TRBD1 identical over 9 bases. The germline CDR1 and CDR2 sequences are MNHNS and SASEGT. Germline trimming cut 6 bases from V and 0 bases from J; bases unmatched to any gene: 15. The CDR3 is made up of 19 amino acids. The CDR3 protein is CASRENPGQGLYSNQPQHF. The CDR3 nucleotides read TGTGCCAGCAGAGAAAATCCGGGACAGGGCCTTTATAGCAATCAGCCCCAGCATTTT.

The gene calls are TRBV5-1 and TRBJ2-5, with 8 positions matching TRBD1. J was trimmed by 2 bases and V by 0 bases; bases with no gene match: 9. Germline-derived CDR1 and CDR2 are SGHRS and YFSETQ. The CDR3 covers 17 residues. The CDR3 here is CASSLGRGLRVQETQYF. CDR3 bases: TGCGCCAGCAGCTTGGGCAGGGGGCTAAGGGTACAAGAGACCCAGTACTTC.

The rearrangement joins TRBV6-5 to TRBJ1-5; a weak D match, TRBD1 (6 bases). In germline, CDR1 is MNHEY, CDR2 SVGAGI. The CDR3 runs to 13 residues. Trimming took off 4 bases at V and 8 bases at J, with 12 bases between the two ends. CDR3 region: CASSSGETEPQHF. The CDR3 nucleotides are TGTGCCAGCAGTTCAGGGGAAACGGAGCCCCAGCATTTT.

V gene TRBV4-1 combines with J gene TRBJ1-3; D uncertain. Germline V CDR1 and CDR2: MGHRA, YSYEKL. This CDR3 contains 17 residues. The V end was cut by 0 bases, the J end by 2 bases, with 14 bases between. This chain's CDR3 is CASSQDRFLAAGNTIYF. CDR3 coding DNA: TGCGCCAGCAGCCAAGATCGGTTTCTCGCTGCTGGAAACACCATATATTTT.

This chain links TRBV5-1 with TRBJ2-7, with D perhaps matching TRBD2 (6 bases). Deletions cut 0 bases from V and 7 bases from J, with 14 bases between. The CDR3 has 14 residues. From germline, CDR1 is SGHRS and CDR2 YFSETQ. CDR3 protein: CASSLAATGREQYF. Written as DNA, the CDR3 is TGCGCCAGCAGCTTGGCGGCGACCGGGAGAGAGCAGTACTTC. The full variable domain, its missing parts supplied by reference TRBV5-1 and TRBJ2-7, is KAGVTQTPRYLIKTRGQQVTLSCSPISGHRSVSWYQQTPGQGLQFLFEYFSETQRNKGNFPGRFSGRQFSNSRSEMNVSTLELGDSALYLCASSLAATGREQYFGPGTRLTVT.

The CDR3, as DNA: TGTGCCAGCAGCTTCGCCTTTACAGGGCGCGATACGCAGTATTTT. Encoded protein: CASSFAFTGRDTQYF. The gene calls are TRBV7-9 and TRBJ2-3; D perhaps matches TRBD1 (6 bases). Germline loops: CDR1 SEHNR, CDR2 FQNEAQ (reference sequence). V shed 3 bases and J shed 6 bases, with 16 bases lying between them. This CDR3 has 15 residues.

The V gene is TRBV6-4, the J gene TRBJ1-1; D remains unclear. With 6 bases removed from V and 1 base from J, the gap between germline ends came to 15 bases. This CDR3 is 15 amino acids long. CDR1 is MRHNA and CDR2 is SNTAGT in the germline V gene. The CDR3 here is CASRALSGSNTEAFF. The CDR3 bases are TGTGCCAGCAGGGCCCTATCGGGGTCGAACACTGAAGCTTTCTTT.